These T cell receptor beta chains were read from a single sample in a study of PD-L1 blockade in urothelial cancer. Clones were read by immunoSEQ multiplex PCR, and TCRdb kept only the in-frame ones, dropping some. This sample carries some 32,000 clones, around 84% of them seen once, and the ten largest clones take 30%. Sequenced here: PBMCs, sampled around atezolizumab (anti-PD-L1) treatment. These receptors were obtained from a man in his 60s with urothelial cancer. CDR3s include the opening cysteine and the closing phenylalanine or tryptophan. A D gene is named only where the DNA matches it firmly. A clone size is listed for some rows: how often the clone was seen (once, few, many), or a class if it is expanded.

>-|TRBJ2-6|-|TRBV5-1
CASSRDRGSGANVLTF
TGCGCCAGCAGCCGGGATCGTGGATCAGGGGCCAACGTCCTGACTTTC
>-|TRBJ1-6|once|TRBV5-6
CASSLRQNSPLHF
TGTGCCAGCAGCTTACGACAAAATTCACCCCTCCACTTT
>TRBD2|TRBJ2-3|-|TRBV30
CAFQRGNTDTQYF
TGTGCCTTTCAGCGGGGGAACACAGATACGCAGTATTTT
>TRBD1|TRBJ2-5|-|TRBV18
CASSPGTGGGETQYF
TGTGCCAGCTCACCCGGGACAGGGGGCGGAGAGACCCAGTACTTC
>TRBD1|TRBJ1-4|-|TRBV25-1
CASNPGQLGGEKLFF
TGTGCCAGCAATCCGGGACAGCTGGGAGGTGAAAAACTGTTTTTT
>TRBD1|TRBJ1-1|-|TRBV10-1
CASSRTGGTEAFF
TGCGCCAGCAGTCGGACAGGGGGCACTGAAGCTTTCTTT
>-|TRBJ2-3|-|TRBV5-6
CASSSQRDTQYF
TGTGCCAGCAGCTCCCAGCGGGATACGCAGTATTTT
>-|TRBJ2-2|-|TRBV5-4
CASSLAPVNTGELFF
TGTGCCAGCAGCTTGGCGCCGGTGAACACCGGGGAGCTGTTTTTT
>TRBD1|TRBJ2-6|-|TRBV7-3
CASSLGQGAPGANVLTF
TGTGCCAGCAGCTTAGGCCAGGGGGCGCCTGGGGCCAACGTCCTGACTTTC
>TRBD1|TRBJ1-2|-|TRBV6-1
CASSEAQGAGYGYTF
TGTGCCAGCAGTGAAGCTCAGGGGGCCGGCTATGGCTACACCTTC
>TRBD1|TRBJ2-1|few|TRBV5-6
CASSWIDRDNEQFF
TGTGCCAGCAGTTGGATAGACAGGGATAATGAGCAGTTCTTC
>-|TRBJ2-7|-|TRBV11-2
CASSHQEYEQYF
TGTGCCAGCAGCCACCAGGAATACGAGCAGTACTTC
>-|TRBJ1-2|once|TRBV10-3
CAISDSLKGADGYTF
TGTGCCATCAGTGACTCTCTCAAAGGGGCAGATGGCTACACCTTC
>TRBD1|TRBJ2-7|-|TRBV5-1
CASSLIQGADYEQYF
TGCGCCAGCAGCTTGATACAGGGGGCGGACTACGAGCAGTACTTC
>-|TRBJ2-2|-|TRBV21-1
CASSDTDRGDTGELFF
TGTGCCAGCAGCGATACGGACAGGGGAGACACCGGGGAGCTGTTTTTT
>TRBD1|TRBJ1-1|-|TRBV6-5
CASSYTGQGRGFF
TGTGCCAGCAGTTACACCGGACAGGGCAGAGGTTTCTTT
>-|TRBJ1-3|-|TRBV7-8
CASSITQGSGNTIYF
TGTGCCAGCAGCATAACGCAGGGTTCTGGAAACACCATATATTTT
>-|TRBJ1-6|-|TRBV5-8
CASSYRGGTYNSPLHF
TGTGCCAGCAGCTACCGTGGGGGGACCTATAATTCACCCCTCCACTTT
>TRBD1|TRBJ1-3|-|TRBV30
CAWSPDRGFGNTIYF
TGTGCCTGGAGTCCGGACAGGGGGTTTGGAAACACCATATATTTT
>TRBD1|TRBJ2-7|once|TRBV5-1
CASSLGDRYEQYF
TGCGCCAGCAGCTTGGGGGACAGATACGAGCAGTACTTC
>-|TRBJ1-1|-|TRBV30
CAWRPGNTEAFF
TGTGCCTGGAGACCGGGGAACACTGAAGCTTTCTTT
>-|TRBJ1-5|-|TRBV6-5
CASSPHGRDQPQHF
TGTGCCAGCAGTCCCCATGGCCGGGATCAGCCCCAGCATTTT
>TRBD1|TRBJ1-2|-|TRBV4-1
CASSQEGQLIYYGYTF
TGCGCCAGCAGCCAAGAGGGACAGCTCATTTACTATGGCTACACCTTC
>-|TRBJ1-1|few|TRBV6-5
CASSYTRGEAFF
TGTGCCAGCAGTTACACACGGGGTGAAGCTTTCTTT
>TRBD1|TRBJ1-3|-|TRBV7-9
CASRQGASGNTIYF
TGTGCCAGCAGACAGGGGGCGTCGGGAAACACCATATATTTT
>-|TRBJ1-1|-|TRBV5-6
CASGLIQGSFNTEAFF
TGTGCCAGCGGCCTTATTCAGGGGTCGTTTAACACTGAAGCTTTCTTT
>TRBD1|TRBJ2-5|few|TRBV5-6
CASSMTGRETQYF
TGTGCCAGCAGCATGACAGGGCGAGAGACCCAGTACTTC
>-|TRBJ1-1|-|TRBV6-5
CASNSLNTEAFF
TGTGCCAGCAACTCGCTCAACACTGAAGCTTTCTTT
>TRBD1|TRBJ1-2|-|TRBV18
CASSPTGQGVYGYTF
TGTGCCAGCTCACCGACGGGACAGGGGGTTTATGGCTACACCTTC
>TRBD1|TRBJ1-1|-|TRBV19
CASRATGGEAFF
TGTGCCAGTAGGGCAACAGGGGGGGAGGCTTTCTTT
>TRBD1|TRBJ1-4|once|TRBV2
CASSPGQGSNEKLFF
TGTGCCAGCAGCCCCGGACAGGGCTCGAATGAAAAACTGTTTTTT
>TRBD1|TRBJ2-5|few|TRBV19
CARTGVKETQYF
TGTGCCAGGACAGGGGTAAAAGAGACCCAGTACTTC
>-|TRBJ2-1|-|TRBV7-6
CASSLEGTSYNEQFF
TGTGCCAGCAGCTTGGAGGGAACGTCCTACAATGAGCAGTTCTTC
>TRBD1|TRBJ2-7|few|TRBV27
CASSLRGQGKFNEQYF
TGTGCCAGCAGTTTGCGAGGACAGGGGAAGTTCAACGAGCAGTACTTC
>-|TRBJ2-7|-|TRBV5-6
CASSSWNARGEQYF
TGTGCCAGCAGCTCCTGGAACGCGCGAGGCGAGCAGTACTTC
>-|TRBJ2-1|-|TRBV5-6
CASSLIVGTYDNEQFF
TGTGCCAGCAGCTTGATCGTCGGGACTTACGACAATGAGCAGTTCTTC
>-|TRBJ2-1|-|TRBV2
CASSNGVAPSYNEQFF
TGTGCCAGCAGTAACGGTGTAGCGCCTTCCTACAATGAGCAGTTCTTC
>TRBD2|TRBJ2-3|-|TRBV18
CASSPVGGADTQYF
TGTGCCAGCTCACCGGTTGGGGGGGCAGATACGCAGTATTTT
>TRBD2|TRBJ2-1|few|TRBV5-6
CASRGSGSGRGNEQFF
TGTGCCAGCAGGGGGAGCGGGAGTGGGAGAGGGAATGAGCAGTTCTTC
>-|TRBJ1-1|-|TRBV21-1
CASSLPGQGFVNTEAFF
TGTGCCAGCAGCTTACCGGGACAGGGATTTGTGAACACTGAAGCTTTCTTT
>-|TRBJ1-2|-|TRBV5-6
CASSLTQADYGYTF
TGTGCCAGCAGCTTGACGCAGGCCGACTATGGCTACACCTTC
>TRBD1|TRBJ1-2|-|TRBV5-6
CASITGTGVLGYGYTF
TGTGCCAGCATCACCGGGACAGGGGTTTTGGGCTATGGCTACACCTTC
>TRBD1|TRBJ1-6|-|TRBV13
CASTTGGGSYNSPLHF
TGTGCCAGCACCACAGGGGGAGGGTCCTATAATTCACCCCTCCACTTT
>TRBD2|TRBJ2-1|-|TRBV7-9
CASSSAPSGRRNEQFF
TGTGCCAGCAGCTCGGCCCCTAGCGGGAGGAGGAATGAGCAGTTCTTC
>-|TRBJ2-2|few|TRBV30
CAWSVNSLNTGELFF
TGTGCCTGGAGTGTCAACAGCTTGAACACCGGGGAGCTGTTTTTT
>-|TRBJ1-3|-|TRBV5-1
CASSFDNSGNTIYF
TGCGCCAGCAGCTTCGACAACTCTGGAAACACCATATATTTT
>-|TRBJ1-2|-|TRBV6-5
CASSSDWNYGYTF
TGTGCCAGCAGTTCCGACTGGAACTATGGCTACACCTTC
>-|TRBJ2-7|-|TRBV11-2
CASSLPRTQYEQYF
TGTGCCAGCAGCTTACCACGGACTCAATACGAGCAGTACTTC